This entry lists 17 T cell receptor beta chains sequenced from one sample in a study of T cell responses to AZD1222 COVID-19 vaccine. Sequenced by immunoSEQ multiplex PCR; TCRdb stores in-frame clones only, minus some. The sample lists about 72,000 clones; roughly nine tenths were seen once. This specimen was peripheral blood, taken 28 days after the second AZD1222 dose. The receptors stem from an adult who received the AZD1222 COVID-19 vaccine.

The chain is built from TRBV19 and TRBJ2-7; 7 bases agree with TRBD2. From germline, CDR1 is LNHDA and CDR2 SQIVND (reference sequence). The V segment lost 5 bases and the J segment 4 bases; nucleotides outside the gene matches: 14. The CDR3 is 16 amino acids. The DNA for the CDR3 is TGTGCCAGTAGTTTCGGGGGGAAAGGTTCCCAATACGAGCAGTACTTC. Its protein is CASSFGGKGSQYEQYF. The full variable domain, its missing parts supplied by reference TRBV19 and TRBJ2-7, is DGGITQSPKYLFRKEGQNVTLSCEQNLNHDAMYWYRQDPGQGLRLIYYSQIVNDFQKGDIAEGYSVSREKKESFPLTVTSAQKNPTAFYLCASSFGGKGSQYEQYFGPGTRLTVT.

The V gene is TRBV10-3, the J gene TRBJ1-2; tentatively, D is TRBD1 (6 bases). Trimming pared 0 bases from V and 12 bases from J, leaving 14 bases between. The CDR3 runs 13 residues. CDR1 and CDR2 (germline): ENHRY, SYGVKD. The CDR3 loop is CAISESRGVIHTF. CDR3 coding DNA: TGTGCCATCAGTGAGTCAAGGGGGGTAATCCACACCTTC.

V is TRBV12-3 or TRBV12-4 and J is TRBJ2-5; possible D gene TRBD1, 6 bases. Between the trimmed V and J ends, which lost 3 bases and 4 bases, there was a span of 6 bases. This CDR3 is 12 amino acids long. The CDR3 loop is CASSLTGETQYF. The CDR3 nucleotides are TGTGCCAGCAGTTTGACAGGAGAGACCCAGTACTTC.

The chain has TRBV7-2 and TRBJ2-3; tentative D call: TRBD2 (5 bases). The CDR3 loop spans 16 amino acids. The V gene's germline CDR1 is SGHTA and CDR2 FQGNSA. Trimming stripped 5 bases from V and 0 bases from J, with 15 bases between. CDR3 sequence (DNA): TGTGCCAGCAGCCCAAGAGCGGTCTATAGCACAGATACGCAGTATTTT. Translated: CASSPRAVYSTDTQYF. The full variable domain, in which reference TRBV7-2 and TRBJ2-3 provide the parts outside the CDR3, is GAGVSQSPSNKVTEKGKDVELRCDPISGHTALYWYRQSLGQGLEFLIYFQGNSAPDKSGLPSDRFSAERTGGSVSTLTIQRTQQEDSAVYLCASSPRAVYSTDTQYFGPGTRLTVL.

V gene TRBV5-1 combines with J gene TRBJ1-2; no clear D. This CDR3 comprises 14 residues. CDR1 and CDR2 from the germline V gene are SGHRS and YFSETQ. V was cut by 8 bases and J by 1 base, with 15 bases left in between. CDR3 region: CASSPWENNYGYTF. CDR3 bases: TGCGCCAGTTCCCCTTGGGAGAATAACTATGGCTACACCTTC. Combining the CDR3 with reference TRBV5-1 and TRBJ1-2 gives the whole variable domain KAGVTQTPRYLIKTRGQQVTLSCSPISGHRSVSWYQQTPGQGLQFLFEYFSETQRNKGNFPGRFSGRQFSNSRSEMNVSTLELGDSALYLCASSPWENNYGYTFGSGTRLTVV.

The chain's CDR3 is CASSPGGLGDSPLHF. The DNA of the CDR3 is TGTGCCAGCTCACCGGGGGGGCTCGGGGATTCACCCCTCCACTTT. The chain is built from TRBV18 and TRBJ1-6; D perhaps matches TRBD1 (6 bases). This CDR3 is 15 amino acids long. Trimming pared 3 bases from V and 8 bases from J, leaving 14 bases between. CDR1 and CDR2 (germline): KGHSH, LQKENI.

The chain recombines TRBV19 with TRBJ1-2; D is perhaps TRBD1 (5 bases). V gave up 7 bases and J gave up 5 bases, with 17 bases separating them. The length of the CDR3 is 14 residues. CDR1 LNHDA and CDR2 SQIVND come from the germline V gene (reference sequence). CDR3 in amino acids: CASKVGRQRYGYTF. CDR3 in DNA: TGTGCCAGTAAAGTAGGCAGACAGCGATATGGCTACACCTTC.

This clone was found a few times. This CDR3 reads CASGTQGYEQYF. CDR3 in DNA: TGTGCCAGCGGAACACAGGGCTACGAGCAGTACTTC. The gene calls are TRBV7-9 and TRBJ2-7, with D possibly matching TRBD1 (6 bases). V was clipped by 8 bases and J by 3 bases, with 11 bases between them. Germline lookup yields CDR1 SEHNR and CDR2 FQNEAQ (reference sequence). The CDR3 length is 12 residues. Full variable domain (rest looked up from reference TRBV7-9 and TRBJ2-7): DTGVSQNPRHKITKRGQNVTFRCDPISEHNRLYWYRQTLGQGPEFLTYFQNEAQLEKSRLLSDRFSAERPKGSFSTLEIQRTEQGDSAMYLCASGTQGYEQYFGPGTRLTVT.

The rearrangement uses TRBV4-3 and TRBJ2-5; maybe TRBD2 (6 bases). This CDR3 is 16 amino acids long. V was shortened by 1 base and J by 2 bases, with 14 bases between the two germline ends. CDR1 is LGHNA, CDR2 YSLEER, per germline. CDR3 bases: TGCGCCAGCAGCCAAGCCCCCCGGGACTTTCAAGAGACCCAGTACTTC. It translates to CASSQAPRDFQETQYF.

The rearrangement joins TRBV19 to TRBJ1-5, with unresolved D. This CDR3 contains 14 residues. V was pared by 5 bases and J by 2 bases, with 10 bases between. Germline V gene lookup returns CDR1 LNHDA and CDR2 SQIVND (reference sequence). This CDR3 reads CASSFPEGNQPQHF. The CDR3 DNA reads as TGTGCCAGTAGTTTTCCAGAAGGCAATCAGCCCCAGCATTTT. Using reference TRBV19 and TRBJ1-5 for the parts outside the CDR3, the full variable domain is DGGITQSPKYLFRKEGQNVTLSCEQNLNHDAMYWYRQDPGQGLRLIYYSQIVNDFQKGDIAEGYSVSREKKESFPLTVTSAQKNPTAFYLCASSFPEGNQPQHFGDGTRLSIL.

This clone has just one count. The rearrangement joins TRBV5-6 to TRBJ2-2; D is unclear. Between the trimmed V and J ends, which lost 4 bases and 0 bases, there was a span of 1 base. Germline values: CDR1 SGHDT, CDR2 YYEEEE. CDR3 size: 12 residues. The CDR3 reads CASSPNTGELFF. The CDR3 bases are TGTGCCAGCAGCCCGAACACCGGGGAGCTGTTTTTT.

CDR3 sequence (DNA): TGCGCCAGCAGCCAAGAGGAACAGGGGGACATTCAGTACTTC. Amino acids: CASSQEEQGDIQYF. The chain uses TRBV4-1 and TRBJ2-4, with 8 bases aligning to TRBD1. V lost 0 bases to trimming and J lost 8 bases; unmatched junction nucleotides: 3. This CDR3 has 14 amino acids. Germline assignment: CDR1 MGHRA and CDR2 YSYEKL.

The chain employs TRBV4-1 and TRBJ1-2; D unclear. V was pared by 7 bases and J by 3 bases, with 12 bases between. CDR3 length equals 13 residues. CDR1 MGHRA and CDR2 YSYEKL come from the germline V gene. The CDR3 region is CASTRPGDYGYTF. The DNA of the CDR3 is TGCGCCAGCACCAGACCCGGGGACTATGGCTACACCTTC.

This clone was detected only once. The chain uses TRBV5-1 and TRBJ2-4; D may correspond to TRBD1 or TRBD2 (5 bases each). CDR1 SGHRS and CDR2 YFSETQ come from the germline V gene. The CDR3 has 13 residues. V lost 4 bases to trimming and J lost 8 bases, with 13 bases between them. CDR3 residues: CASSPGTWDIQYF. CDR3 coding DNA: TGCGCCAGCAGCCCTGGGACGTGGGACATTCAGTACTTC. The entire variable domain, with the rest obtained from reference TRBV5-1 and TRBJ2-4, is as follows: KAGVTQTPRYLIKTRGQQVTLSCSPISGHRSVSWYQQTPGQGLQFLFEYFSETQRNKGNFPGRFSGRQFSNSRSEMNVSTLELGDSALYLCASSPGTWDIQYFGAGTRLSVL.

This chain uses TRBV5-1 with TRBJ1-6, with 7 bases identical to TRBD1. V lost 0 bases, J lost 9 bases, and 6 bases stayed unmatched. Germline CDR1 and CDR2: SGHRS and YFSETQ. CDR3 length: 15 amino acids. CDR3 nucleotides: TGCGCCAGCAGCTTGGGACAGGGCCGAGGTTCACCCCTCCACTTT. Protein product: CASSLGQGRGSPLHF.

This sequence joins TRBV5-6 and TRBJ2-1, with D tentatively TRBD2 (6 bases). The V gene's germline CDR1 is SGHDT and CDR2 YYEEEE. V lost 2 bases, J lost 3 bases, and 12 bases lay in between. CDR3 length: 15 amino acids. The CDR3 protein is CASSFRRGRYNEQFF. As DNA, the CDR3 is TGTGCCAGCAGCTTCAGGAGGGGACGCTACAATGAGCAGTTCTTC.

The chain joins TRBV27 to TRBJ2-7, with D maybe TRBD2 (6 bases). V lost 6 bases and J lost 2, with 11 bases in between. Germline-derived CDR1 and CDR2 are MNHEY and SMNVEV (reference sequence). CDR3 length equals 13 residues. The CDR3 nucleotides are TGTGCCAGCAGGGGACTTGCCGCCTACGAGCAGTACTTC. It codes for CASRGLAAYEQYF.